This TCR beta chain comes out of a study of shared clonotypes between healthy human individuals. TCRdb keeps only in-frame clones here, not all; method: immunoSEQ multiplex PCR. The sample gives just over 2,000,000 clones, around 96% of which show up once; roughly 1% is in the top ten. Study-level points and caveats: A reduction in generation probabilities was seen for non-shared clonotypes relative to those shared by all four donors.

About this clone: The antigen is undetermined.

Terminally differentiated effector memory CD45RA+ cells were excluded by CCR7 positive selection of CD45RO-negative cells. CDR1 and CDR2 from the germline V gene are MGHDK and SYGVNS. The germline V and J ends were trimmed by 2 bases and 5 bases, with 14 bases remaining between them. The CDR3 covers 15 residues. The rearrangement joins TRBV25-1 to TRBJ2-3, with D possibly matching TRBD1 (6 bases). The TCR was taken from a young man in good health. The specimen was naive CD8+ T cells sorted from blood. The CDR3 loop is CASSERNRDGDTQYF. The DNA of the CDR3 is TGTGCCAGCAGTGAAAGAAACAGGGACGGAGATACGCAGTATTTT.